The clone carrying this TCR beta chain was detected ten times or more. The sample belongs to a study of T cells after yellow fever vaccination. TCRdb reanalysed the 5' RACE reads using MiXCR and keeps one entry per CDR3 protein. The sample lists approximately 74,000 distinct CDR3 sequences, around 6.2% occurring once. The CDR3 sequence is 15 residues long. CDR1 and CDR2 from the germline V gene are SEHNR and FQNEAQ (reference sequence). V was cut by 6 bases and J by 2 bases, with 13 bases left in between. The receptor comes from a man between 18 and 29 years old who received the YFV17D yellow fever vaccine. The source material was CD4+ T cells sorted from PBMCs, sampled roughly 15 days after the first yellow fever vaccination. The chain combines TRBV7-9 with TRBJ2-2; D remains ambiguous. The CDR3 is CASSSPGANTGELFF. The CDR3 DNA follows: TGTGCCAGCAGTTCACCCGGAGCAAACACCGGGGAGCTGTTTTTT.